This passage covers 3 T cell receptor beta chains from one sample sequenced in a study of synovial regulatory T cells in juvenile arthritis. The protocol was immunoSEQ multiplex PCR, while the TCRdb copy is restricted to in-frame clones and leaves out a portion. This sample's table has about 10,000 clones. Study conclusions and caveats: Blood Treg cells that were inflammation-associated showed lower TCR diversity than other blood Treg cells.

Their antigens are not known. Specimen: Treg cells from blood. Subset here: HLA-DR+ inflammation-associated blood Treg cells. The receptors originated from a donor under 30 with juvenile idiopathic arthritis.

J is TRBJ1-6 and V is TRBV5-6; no DNA is available, so the TRBD1 call from TCRdb remains unchecked. Germline V CDR1 and CDR2: SGHDT, YYEEEE. The CDR3 runs 14 residues. No DNA appears here. The CDR3 reads CASSPGQSNSPLHF.

This chain connects TRBV5-8 to TRBJ2-3; TCRdb outputs TRBD2, but without DNA this stays unchecked. The CDR3 is made up of 16 amino acids. DNA for this receptor is not on file. The germline V gene has CDR1 SGHTS and CDR2 YDEGEE. The CDR3 protein is CASSLDGGRGTDTQYF.

The chain recombines TRBV9 with TRBJ2-1; TCRdb names TRBD2, which stays unverified in the absence of DNA. The CDR3 runs 12 residues. DNA is not recorded here. CDR1 and CDR2 (germline): SGDLS, YYNGEE. CDR3 protein: CASTAGNNEQFF.